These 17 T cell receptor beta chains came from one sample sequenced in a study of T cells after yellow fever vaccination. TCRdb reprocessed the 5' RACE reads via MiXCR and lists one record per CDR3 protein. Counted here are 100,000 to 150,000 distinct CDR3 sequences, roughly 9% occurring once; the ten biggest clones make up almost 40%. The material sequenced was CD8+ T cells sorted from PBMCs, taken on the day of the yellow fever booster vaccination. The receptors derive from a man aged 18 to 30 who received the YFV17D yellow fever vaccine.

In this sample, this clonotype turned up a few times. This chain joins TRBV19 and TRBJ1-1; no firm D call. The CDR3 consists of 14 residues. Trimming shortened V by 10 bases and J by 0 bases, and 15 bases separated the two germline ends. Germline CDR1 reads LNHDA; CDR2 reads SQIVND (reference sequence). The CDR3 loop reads CATTGIRMNTEAFF. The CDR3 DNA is TGTGCCACGACCGGGATTCGCATGAACACTGAAGCTTTCTTT.

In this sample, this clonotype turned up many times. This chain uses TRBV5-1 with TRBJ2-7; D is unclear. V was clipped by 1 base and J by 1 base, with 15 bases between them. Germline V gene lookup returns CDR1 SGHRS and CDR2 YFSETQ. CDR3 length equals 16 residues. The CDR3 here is CASSLFALRWSYEQYF. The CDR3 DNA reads TGCGCCAGCAGCTTGTTTGCCCTCAGATGGTCCTACGAGCAGTACTTC.

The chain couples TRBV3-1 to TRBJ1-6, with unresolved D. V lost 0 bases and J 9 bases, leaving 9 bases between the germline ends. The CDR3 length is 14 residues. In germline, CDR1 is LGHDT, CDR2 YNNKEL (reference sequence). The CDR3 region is CASSQDYGFSPLHF. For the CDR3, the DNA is TGTGCCAGCAGCCAAGATTACGGGTTTTCACCCCTCCACTTT.

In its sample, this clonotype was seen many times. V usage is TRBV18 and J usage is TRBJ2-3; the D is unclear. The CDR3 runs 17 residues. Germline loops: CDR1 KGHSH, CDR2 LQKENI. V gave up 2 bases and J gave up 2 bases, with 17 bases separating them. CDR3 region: CASSPRSWQHFTDTQYF. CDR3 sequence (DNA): TGTGCCAGCTCACCAAGGTCCTGGCAACACTTCACAGATACGCAGTATTTT. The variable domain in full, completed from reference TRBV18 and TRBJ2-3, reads NAGVMQNPRHLVRRRGQEARLRCSPMKGHSHVYWYRQLPEEGLKFMVYLQKENIIDESGMPKERFSAEFPKEGPSILRIQQVVRGDSAAYFCASSPRSWQHFTDTQYFGPGTRLTVL.

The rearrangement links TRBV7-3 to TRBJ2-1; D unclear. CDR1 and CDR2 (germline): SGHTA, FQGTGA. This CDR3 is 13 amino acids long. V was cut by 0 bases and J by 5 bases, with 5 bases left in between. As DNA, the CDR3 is TGTGCCAGCAGCTTAACGGAAAACAATGAGCAGTTCTTC. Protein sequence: CASSLTENNEQFF.

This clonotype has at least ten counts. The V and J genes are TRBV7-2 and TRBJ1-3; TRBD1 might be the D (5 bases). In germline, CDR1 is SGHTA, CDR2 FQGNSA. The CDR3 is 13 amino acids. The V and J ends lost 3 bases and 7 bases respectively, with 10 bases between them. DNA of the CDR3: TGTGCCAGCAGCTTGATACCAGGGAACACCATATATTTT. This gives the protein CASSLIPGNTIYF.

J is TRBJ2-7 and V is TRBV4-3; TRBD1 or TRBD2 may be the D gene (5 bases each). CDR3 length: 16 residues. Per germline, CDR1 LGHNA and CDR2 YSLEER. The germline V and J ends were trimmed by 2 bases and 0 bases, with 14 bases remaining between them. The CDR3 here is CASSQRGPSGSYEQYF. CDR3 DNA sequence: TGCGCCAGCAGCCAAAGGGGACCCTCCGGCTCCTACGAGCAGTACTTC.

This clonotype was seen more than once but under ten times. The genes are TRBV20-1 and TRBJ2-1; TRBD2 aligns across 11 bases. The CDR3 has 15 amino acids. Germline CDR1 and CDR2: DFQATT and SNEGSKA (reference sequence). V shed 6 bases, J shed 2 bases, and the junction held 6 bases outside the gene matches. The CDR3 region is CSAPRLAGTYNEQFF. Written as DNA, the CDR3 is TGCAGTGCCCCTAGACTAGCGGGGACCTACAATGAGCAGTTCTTC.

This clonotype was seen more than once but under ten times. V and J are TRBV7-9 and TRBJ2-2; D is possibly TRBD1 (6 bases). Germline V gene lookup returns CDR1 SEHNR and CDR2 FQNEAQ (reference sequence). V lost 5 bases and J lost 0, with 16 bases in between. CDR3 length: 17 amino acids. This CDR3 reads CASSQGTPRPNTGELFF. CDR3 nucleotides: TGTGCCAGCAGCCAAGGGACACCGCGCCCGAACACCGGGGAGCTGTTTTTT.

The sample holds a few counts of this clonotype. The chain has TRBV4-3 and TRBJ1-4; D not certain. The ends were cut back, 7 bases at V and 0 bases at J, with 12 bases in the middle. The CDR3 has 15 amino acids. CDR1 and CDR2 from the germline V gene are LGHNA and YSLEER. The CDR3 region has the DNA TGCGCCAGCACCATTGACATATCAACTAATGAAAAACTGTTTTTT. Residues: CASTIDISTNEKLFF.

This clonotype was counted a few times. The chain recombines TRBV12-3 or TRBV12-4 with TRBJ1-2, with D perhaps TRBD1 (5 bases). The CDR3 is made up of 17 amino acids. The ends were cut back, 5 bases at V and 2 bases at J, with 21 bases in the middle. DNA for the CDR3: TGTGCCAGCAGTCAACTCGATCCGGGACTGACGAACTATGGCTACACCTTC. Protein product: CASSQLDPGLTNYGYTF.

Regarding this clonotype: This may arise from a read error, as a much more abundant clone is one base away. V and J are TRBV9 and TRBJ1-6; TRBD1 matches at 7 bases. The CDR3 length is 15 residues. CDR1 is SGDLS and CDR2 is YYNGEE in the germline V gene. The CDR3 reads CASSVAGQTNSPLPF. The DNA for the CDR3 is TGTGCCAGCAGCGTAGCGGGACAGACCAATTCACCCCTCCCCTTT.

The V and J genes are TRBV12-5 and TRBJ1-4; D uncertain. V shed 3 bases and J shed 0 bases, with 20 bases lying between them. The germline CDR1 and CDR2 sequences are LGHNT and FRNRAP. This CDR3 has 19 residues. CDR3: CASGFLVPSEGATNEKLFF. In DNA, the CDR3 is TGTGCTAGTGGTTTTTTGGTTCCATCAGAAGGTGCAACTAATGAAAAACTGTTTTTT.

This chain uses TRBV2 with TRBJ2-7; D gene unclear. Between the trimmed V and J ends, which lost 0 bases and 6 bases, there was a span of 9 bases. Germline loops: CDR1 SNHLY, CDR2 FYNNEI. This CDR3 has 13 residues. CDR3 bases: TGTGCCAGCAGTGAAGCTGGGTTCAGCGAGCAGTACGTC. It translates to CASSEAGFSEQYV.

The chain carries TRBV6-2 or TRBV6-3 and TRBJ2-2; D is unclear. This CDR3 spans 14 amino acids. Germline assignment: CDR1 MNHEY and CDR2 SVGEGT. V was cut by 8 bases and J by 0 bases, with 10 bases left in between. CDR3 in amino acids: CASEKYTNTGELFF. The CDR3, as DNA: TGTGCCAGCGAGAAGTATACGAACACCGGGGAGCTGTTTTTT.

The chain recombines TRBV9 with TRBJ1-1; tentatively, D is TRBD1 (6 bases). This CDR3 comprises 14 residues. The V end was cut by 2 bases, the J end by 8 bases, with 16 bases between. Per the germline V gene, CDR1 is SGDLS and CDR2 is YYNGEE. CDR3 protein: CASSVYANREEAFF. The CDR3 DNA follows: TGTGCCAGCAGCGTCTATGCGAACAGGGAAGAAGCTTTCTTT.

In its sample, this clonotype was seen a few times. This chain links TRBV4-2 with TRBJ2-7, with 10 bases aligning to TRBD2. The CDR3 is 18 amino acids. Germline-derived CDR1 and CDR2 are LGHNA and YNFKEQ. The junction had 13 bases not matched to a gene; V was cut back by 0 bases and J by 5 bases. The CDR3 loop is CASSQDVLGLAPLNEQYV. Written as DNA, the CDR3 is TGTGCCAGCAGCCAAGATGTATTGGGACTAGCGCCTCTCAACGAGCAGTACGTC.